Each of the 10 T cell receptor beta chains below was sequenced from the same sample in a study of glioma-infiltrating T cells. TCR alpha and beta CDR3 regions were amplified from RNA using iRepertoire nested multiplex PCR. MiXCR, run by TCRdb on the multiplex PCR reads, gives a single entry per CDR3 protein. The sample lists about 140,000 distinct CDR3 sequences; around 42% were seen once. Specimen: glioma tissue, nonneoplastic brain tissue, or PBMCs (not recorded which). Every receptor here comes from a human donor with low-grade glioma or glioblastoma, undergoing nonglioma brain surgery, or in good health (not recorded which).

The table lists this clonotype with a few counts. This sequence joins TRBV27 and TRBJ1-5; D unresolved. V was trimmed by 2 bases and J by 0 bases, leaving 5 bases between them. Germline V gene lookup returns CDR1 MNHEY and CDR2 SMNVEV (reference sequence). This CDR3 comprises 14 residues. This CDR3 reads CASSLRLSNQPQHF. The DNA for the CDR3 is TGTGCCAGCAGTTTACGGCTTAGCAATCAGCCCCAGCATTTT.

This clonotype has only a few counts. CDR3 loop: CASSLRQGSDEQFF. CDR3 coding DNA: TGTGCCAGCAGCTTACGACAGGGGAGCGATGAGCAGTTCTTC. The chain joins TRBV7-6 to TRBJ2-1; 8 nucleotides align to TRBD1. Per germline, CDR1 SGHVS and CDR2 FNYEAQ. The CDR3 is 14 amino acids. The ends lost 2 bases at V and 8 bases at J; junction bases unmatched: 5.

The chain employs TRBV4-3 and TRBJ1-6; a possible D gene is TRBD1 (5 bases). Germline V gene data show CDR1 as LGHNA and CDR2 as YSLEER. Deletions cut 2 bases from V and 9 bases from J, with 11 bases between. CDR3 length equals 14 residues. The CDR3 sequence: CASSQRDLGSPLHF. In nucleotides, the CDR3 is TGCGCCAGCAGCCAAAGGGACTTGGGTTCACCCCTCCACTTT.

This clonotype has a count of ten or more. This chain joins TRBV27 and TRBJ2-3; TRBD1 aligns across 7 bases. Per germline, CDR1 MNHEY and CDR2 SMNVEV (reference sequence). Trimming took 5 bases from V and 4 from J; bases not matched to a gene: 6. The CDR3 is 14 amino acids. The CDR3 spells CASSVTGVSDTQYF. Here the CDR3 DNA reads TGTGCCAGCAGTGTAACAGGGGTTTCAGATACGCAGTATTTT.

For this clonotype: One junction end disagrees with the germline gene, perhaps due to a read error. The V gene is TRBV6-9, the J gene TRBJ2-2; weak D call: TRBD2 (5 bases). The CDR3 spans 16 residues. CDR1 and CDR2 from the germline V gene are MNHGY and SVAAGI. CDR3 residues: CASSLYGAVNTWELFF. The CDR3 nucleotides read TGTGCCAGCAGTTTATACGGAGCGGTGAACACCTGGGAGCTGTTTTTT.

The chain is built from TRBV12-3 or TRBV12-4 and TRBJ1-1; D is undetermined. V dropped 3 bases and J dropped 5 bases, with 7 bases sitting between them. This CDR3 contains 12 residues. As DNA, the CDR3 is TGTGCCAGCAGTTTCGGTTTAACTGAAGCTTTCTTT. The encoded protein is CASSFGLTEAFF.

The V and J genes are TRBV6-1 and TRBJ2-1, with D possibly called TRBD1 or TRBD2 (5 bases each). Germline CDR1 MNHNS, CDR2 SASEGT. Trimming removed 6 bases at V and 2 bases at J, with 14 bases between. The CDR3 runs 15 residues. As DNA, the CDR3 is TGTGCCAGCAGGTTTGGGGACCGGCCCTACAATGAGCAGTTCTTC. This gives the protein CASRFGDRPYNEQFF.

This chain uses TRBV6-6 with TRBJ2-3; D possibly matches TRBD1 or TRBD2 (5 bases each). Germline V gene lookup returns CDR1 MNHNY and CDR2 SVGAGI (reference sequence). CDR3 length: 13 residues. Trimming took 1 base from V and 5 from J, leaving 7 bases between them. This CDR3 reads CASSYLGRDTQYF. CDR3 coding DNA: TGTGCCAGCAGTTACTTGGGACGAGATACGCAGTATTTT.

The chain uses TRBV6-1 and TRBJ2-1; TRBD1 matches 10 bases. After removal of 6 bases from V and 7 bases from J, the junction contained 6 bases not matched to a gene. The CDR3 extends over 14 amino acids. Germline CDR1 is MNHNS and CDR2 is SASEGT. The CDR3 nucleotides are TGTGCCAGCAGCTCCGGACAGGGGGTAAATGAGCAGTTCTTC. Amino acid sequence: CASSSGQGVNEQFF.

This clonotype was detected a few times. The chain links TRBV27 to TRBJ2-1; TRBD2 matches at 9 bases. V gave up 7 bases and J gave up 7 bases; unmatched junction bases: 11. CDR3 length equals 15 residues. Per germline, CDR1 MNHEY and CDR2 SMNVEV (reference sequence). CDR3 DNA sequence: TGTGCCAGCAATCGAGACCTAGCGGGGAGTAATGAGCAGTTCTTC. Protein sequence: CASNRDLAGSNEQFF.